The 22 T cell receptor beta chains below were found in one sample sequenced in a study of T cells after yellow fever vaccination. MiXCR was run by TCRdb on the 5' RACE reads, yielding one entry per CDR3 protein. This sample carries approximately 550,000 distinct CDR3 sequences, about 13% of them seen once, and the ten largest clones take roughly 13%. Source: PBMCs, taken on the day of the yellow fever booster vaccination. The receptors shown here come from a man aged 30 to 39 who received the YFV17D yellow fever vaccine.

The rearrangement links TRBV5-4 to TRBJ2-3; D is perhaps TRBD1 (6 bases). This CDR3 region has 15 residues. Germline assignment: CDR1 SGHNT and CDR2 YYREEE (reference sequence). The V end was cut by 4 bases, the J end by 2 bases, with 14 bases between. DNA of the CDR3: TGTGCCAGCAGCGTACCCAGGGGTTTCACAGATACGCAGTATTTT. It codes for CASSVPRGFTDTQYF.

This clonotype has at least ten counts. This chain joins TRBV12-3 or TRBV12-4 and TRBJ2-7; D is undetermined. V was cut by 3 bases and J by 0 bases, with 6 bases left in between. This CDR3 region has 13 residues. The CDR3 DNA sequence: TGTGCCAGCAGTTTCGACCTCTCCTACGAGCAGTACTTC. Protein product: CASSFDLSYEQYF.

This clonotype occurred a few times. V and J are TRBV19 and TRBJ2-1, with 7 bases matching TRBD2. V gave up 1 base and J gave up 10 bases; unmatched junction bases: 10. Germline assignment: CDR1 LNHDA and CDR2 SQIVND (reference sequence). CDR3 length equals 15 residues. In nucleotides, the CDR3 is TGTGCCAGTAGTATAGCGGCGGGAGTAGATGCCGAGCAGTTCTTC. It specifies CASSIAAGVDAEQFF.

The V gene is TRBV5-4, the J gene TRBJ2-1, with D possibly TRBD2 on 5 matching bases. The length of the CDR3 is 13 residues. Trimming pared 0 bases from V and 9 bases from J, leaving 10 bases between. CDR1 and CDR2 from the germline V gene are SGHNT and YYREEE (reference sequence). The CDR3 here is CASSLAGVFEQFF. As DNA, the CDR3 is TGTGCCAGCAGCTTGGCCGGGGTATTTGAGCAGTTCTTC.

V usage is TRBV28 and J usage is TRBJ2-1; tentatively, D is TRBD1 or TRBD2 (6 bases each). The CDR3 runs 15 residues. In germline, CDR1 is MDHEN, CDR2 SYDVKM. The V and J ends lost 6 bases and 5 bases respectively, with 17 bases between them. This chain's CDR3 is CASRPLPGANNEQFF. The CDR3, as DNA: TGTGCCAGCAGACCCCTGCCGGGGGCTAACAATGAGCAGTTCTTC.

The chain recombines TRBV6-5 with TRBJ2-7; D remains unclear. The CDR3 contains 11 residues. CDR1 and CDR2 from the germline V gene are MNHEY and SVGAGI. V lost 5 bases, J lost 6 bases, and 8 bases lay in between. The CDR3 bases are TGTGCCAGCAGTCAGGCCTCCGAGCAGTACTTC. This translates into CASSQASEQYF.

This clonotype turned up a few times. The chain has TRBV27 and TRBJ1-6, with D maybe TRBD1 (6 bases). There are 15 residues in the CDR3. V dropped 4 bases and J dropped 9 bases, with 16 bases sitting between them. The germline CDR1 and CDR2 sequences are MNHEY and SMNVEV (reference sequence). The CDR3 DNA sequence: TGTGCCAGCAGTTCGACAGGAAAAGGAGGTTCACCCCTCCACTTT. Protein sequence: CASSSTGKGGSPLHF.

The J gene is TRBJ1-1, the V gene TRBV7-9, with 7 bases lining up with TRBD1. This CDR3 is built from 12 residues. J lost 11 bases, V lost 6 bases, and 9 bases had no gene match. Germline V CDR1 and CDR2: SEHNR, FQNEAQ (reference sequence). CDR3 nucleotides: TGTGCCAGCAGTCGAGGGGGCCTGGTCGCTTTCTTT. Translated: CASSRGGLVAFF.

The chain recombines TRBV6-5 with TRBJ1-5; TRBD1 might be the D (6 bases). Trimming shortened V by 3 bases and J by 2 bases, and 17 bases separated the two germline ends. The V gene's germline CDR1 is MNHEY and CDR2 SVGAGI. The CDR3 contains 17 residues. In nucleotides, the CDR3 is TGTGCCAGCAGTTATCAGATGGGACATCTCGGCAATCAGCCCCAGCATTTT. It specifies CASSYQMGHLGNQPQHF.

The chain combines TRBV11-2 with TRBJ2-5; D possibly corresponds to TRBD1 (6 bases). Germline V gene lookup returns CDR1 SGHAT and CDR2 FQNNGV. V was clipped by 3 bases and J by 2 bases, with 13 bases between them. This CDR3 has 15 amino acids. CDR3 nucleotide sequence: TGTGCCAGCAGCTTTGAAGAGACAGGACAAGAGACCCAGTACTTC. It codes for CASSFEETGQETQYF.

This clonotype has a count of ten or more. The chain is built from TRBV18 and TRBJ1-1; a weak D match, TRBD1 (5 bases). Germline CDR1 reads KGHSH; CDR2 reads LQKENI. The V and J ends lost 4 bases and 0 bases respectively, with 12 bases between them. CDR3 length: 15 amino acids. The CDR3 DNA sequence: TGTGCCAGCTCACTAAAGACAGCCATGAACACTGAAGCTTTCTTT. Its translation: CASSLKTAMNTEAFF.

In this sample, this clonotype turned up a few times. V usage is TRBV24-1 and J usage is TRBJ2-1; D is undetermined. CDR1 is KGHDR, CDR2 SFDVKD, per germline. The ends were cut back, 5 bases at V and 2 bases at J, with 6 bases in the middle. The CDR3 covers 13 residues. CDR3 coding DNA: TGTGCCACCAGTGGAGATGCCTACAATGAGCAGTTCTTC. Encoded protein: CATSGDAYNEQFF.

V and J are TRBV12-3 or TRBV12-4 and TRBJ2-3, with TRBD2 matching over 8 bases. Trimming took 5 bases from V and 0 from J; bases not matched to a gene: 7. The CDR3 spans 16 residues. CDR3 sequence: CASSPPTSGSTDTQYF. The CDR3 nucleotides read TGTGCCAGCAGTCCGCCCACTAGCGGCAGCACAGATACGCAGTATTTT.

This clonotype was seen a few times. J is TRBJ2-1 and V is TRBV5-3, with TRBD2 identical over 7 bases. TRBV5-3 is labeled an ORF, and its function is uncertain. The CDR3 is 20 residues long. Losses at the gene ends were 3 bases for V and 1 base for J; bases not matched to a gene: 19. The chain's CDR3 is CARSSKKRDVAILSYNEQFF. CDR3 nucleotide sequence: TGTGCCAGAAGCTCGAAAAAGCGGGATGTCGCGATCCTATCCTACAATGAGCAGTTCTTC.

This clonotype was recorded a few times. This sequence joins TRBV5-1 and TRBJ2-7; TRBD1 agrees at 7 bases. V lost 5 bases, J lost 5 bases, and 10 bases stayed unmatched. Germline V gene sequence: CDR1 SGHRS, CDR2 YFSETQ. This CDR3 comprises 14 residues. The CDR3 DNA follows: TGCGCCAGCAGTTTCGGACAGGAAACCCACGAGCAGTACTTC. Its translation: CASSFGQETHEQYF.

In DNA, the CDR3 is TGTGCCAGCAGTGACCCGGGACTAGCTGCCGTGCAGTACTTC. Translation: CASSDPGLAAVQYF. The rearrangement joins TRBV12-3 or TRBV12-4 to TRBJ2-7; 9 nucleotides align to TRBD2. The CDR3 has 14 amino acids. The V segment lost 5 bases and the J segment 9 bases; nucleotides outside the gene matches: 11.

In this sample, this clonotype turned up a few times. The chain is built from TRBV9 and TRBJ2-3, with 9 positions matching TRBD2. Germline V CDR1 and CDR2: SGDLS, YYNGEE. The CDR3 loop spans 14 amino acids. J gave up 7 bases and V 7 bases, and 10 bases lay outside the gene matches. The CDR3 nucleotides are TGTGCCAGCGCCTCGGTAGCGGGAGCAAATACGCAGTATTTT. It codes for CASASVAGANTQYF.

V gene TRBV27 combines with J gene TRBJ2-7; the D gene is possibly TRBD1 (5 bases). Trimming took 4 bases from V and 3 from J, leaving 10 bases between them. The CDR3 totals 13 residues. Germline CDR1 and CDR2: MNHEY and SMNVEV (reference sequence). This CDR3 is CASSSSTVYEQYF. The CDR3 DNA follows: TGTGCCAGCAGTTCCTCGACAGTCTACGAGCAGTACTTC.

This clonotype was counted between two and nine times. This chain uses TRBV5-4 with TRBJ2-1; 7 bases align to TRBD1. Germline lookup yields CDR1 SGHNT and CDR2 YYREEE (reference sequence). CDR3 length: 13 amino acids. V was pared by 4 bases and J by 9 bases, with 7 bases of the junction left unmatched. CDR3 bases: TGTGCCAGCAGCCTACAGGGGAGTAGTGAGCAGTTCTTC. Protein sequence: CASSLQGSSEQFF.

There are a few counts of this clonotype. This chain connects TRBV6-5 to TRBJ2-7, with TRBD2 matching 12 bases. CDR1 and CDR2 (germline): MNHEY, SVGAGI. This CDR3 region has 14 residues. V lost 4 bases and J lost 5; bases outside the gene matches: 3. CDR3 in amino acids: CASSFTSGGHEQYF. CDR3 sequence (DNA): TGTGCCAGCAGTTTTACTAGCGGGGGGCACGAGCAGTACTTC.

This clonotype appeared a few times. V usage is TRBV29-1 and J usage is TRBJ2-3, with 8 bases lining up with TRBD2. This CDR3 spans 13 amino acids. Germline loops: CDR1 SQVTM, CDR2 ANQGSEA. With V trimmed by 2 bases and J by 10 bases, 8 bases remained unmatched. The CDR3 DNA follows: TGCAGCGTTGAAATTCGGGGGGGAGCGGCGCAGTATTTT. This codes for CSVEIRGGAAQYF.

The chain is built from TRBV4-2 and TRBJ2-1; D might be TRBD2 (6 bases). V was cut by 1 base and J by 10 bases, with 14 bases left in between. CDR1 is LGHNA, CDR2 YNFKEQ, per germline. CDR3 length: 14 residues. CDR3 residues: CASSQGGSAGEQFF. CDR3 in DNA: TGTGCCAGCAGCCAAGGGGGGAGCGCGGGAGAGCAGTTCTTC.